Below, one T cell receptor (beta chain) is given with its context. The protocol was immunoSEQ multiplex PCR, while the TCRdb copy is restricted to in-frame clones and leaves out a portion. The sample contains 700,000 to 750,000 clones, over 75% of which appear only once. The sample comes from a study of shared T cell receptors in the human thymus. The same sample was also used in a study of human thymus T cells. From that report: Surgeons resected thymus tissue during corrective heart surgery. V and J genes seemed to be used with bias in thymic and blood repertoires. Highly overlapping thymic repertoires in unrelated individuals were reported by related research.

The source material was thymocytes. This TCR was recovered from a girl under three years old with a congenital heart defect.

The CDR3 DNA is TGTGCCATCAGTGAGCCCGGGACTAGCGGGGGGGCGAACACCGGGGAGCTGTTTTTT. This encodes CAISEPGTSGGANTGELFF. V is TRBV10-3 and J is TRBJ2-2, with TRBD2 identical over 16 bases. From germline, CDR1 is ENHRY and CDR2 SYGVKD. With V trimmed by 2 bases and J by 0 bases, 3 bases remained unmatched. The CDR3 totals 19 residues.